The clone carrying this T cell receptor (beta chain) was seen more than once but under ten times. The CDR3 spans 17 residues. Germline CDR1 LGHDT, CDR2 YNNKEL (reference sequence). V trimming: 1 base; J trimming: 0 bases; junction bases outside the gene matches: 8. The sample originates from a study of low-dose radiotherapy and immunotherapy resistance in tumors. Primers used for first-strand cDNA, a TRAV- and TRBV-specific set, covered both alpha and beta chains. It was with a constant-region primer and a V-primer adapter that TCRs were amplified over approximately 18 PCR cycles. MiXCR, run by TCRdb on the reads, gives a single entry per CDR3 protein. The sample records approximately 9,800 distinct CDR3 sequences, less than 50% being singletons.

The sequence derives from a human donor with advanced metastatic prostate, ovarian, gallbladder or colorectal cancer (not recorded which). This table probably holds off-target reads from a library built for another chain. The rearrangement uses TRBV3-1 and TRBJ1-2; 7 bases are a match to TRBD1. The CDR3 reads CASSQVILGGANYGYTF. In nucleotides, the CDR3 is TGTGCCAGCAGCCAAGTGATCTTAGGGGGCGCTAACTATGGCTACACCTTC.